This T cell receptor beta chain was captured in a study of radiation and T cells in renal cell carcinoma. Study at large: Nephrectomy followed 15 Gy stereotactic body radiation by 4 weeks. General study findings and limits: Pretreatment tumor biopsies were lacking, so baseline clonotypes are unknown. Top tumor clonotypes rose in blood 2 weeks post-radiation, then contracted.

As for this clone: Antigen: not known.

Time point described: blood 2 weeks post-SBRT. Sample treatment: 15 Gy SBRT to primary tumor, nephrectomy 4 weeks later. After SBRT, blood was collected at 2 and 4 weeks, plus baseline. Data came from immunoSEQ multiplex PCR; TCRdb stores just in-frame clones and leaves some out. The table has about 150,000 clones, roughly 86% seen once. CDR3 length: 14 amino acids. The germline gives CDR1 SEHNR, CDR2 FQNEAQ (reference sequence). With 3 bases removed from V and 1 base from J, the gap between germline ends came to 6 bases. The sequence derives from a woman between 45 and 60 years old with renal cell carcinoma. This specimen was blood, taken from a patient whose treatment included radiotherapy and nephrectomy. V gene TRBV7-9 combines with J gene TRBJ1-4; D gene uncertain. CDR3 nucleotide sequence: TGTGCCAGCAGCTTTCTGGGAACTAATGAAAAACTGTTTTTT. Translating it yields CASSFLGTNEKLFF.